The 14 T cell receptor beta chains given below trace back to one sample, sequenced in a study of OX40 agonist ivuxolimab in advanced cancers. Profiled with immunoSEQ multiplex PCR; TCRdb holds only in-frame clones, not every one. The sample shows tens of thousands of clones, approximately 89% of them seen only once. Specimen: CD4+ or CD8+ T cells sorted from blood, collected in a trial of the OX40 agonist ivuxolimab. These receptors were obtained from an adult with an advanced solid tumor such as melanoma, head and neck, liver or kidney cancer.

This chain links TRBV28 with TRBJ2-1; D is undetermined. The CDR3 is made up of 13 amino acids. V lost 8 bases and J lost 2, with 10 bases in between. Looked up from germline, CDR1 is MDHEN and CDR2 is SYDVKM. The CDR3 loop reads CASRALPYNEQFF. CDR3 DNA: TGTGCCAGCCGGGCCTTGCCCTACAATGAGCAGTTCTTC.

The chain uses TRBV19 and TRBJ2-7, with D uncertain. Germline V gene sequence: CDR1 LNHDA, CDR2 SQIVND (reference sequence). V lost 5 bases and J lost 4, with 9 bases in between. The CDR3 is made up of 12 amino acids. CDR3 coding DNA: TGTGCCAGTAGTTCCGGATCTTACGAGCAGTACTTC. Its protein is CASSSGSYEQYF.

The chain is built from TRBV7-2 and TRBJ1-3; D is unclear. Trimming removed 2 bases from V and 0 bases from J, with 8 bases in between. Germline V CDR1 and CDR2: SGHTA, FQGNSA. The CDR3 extends over 15 amino acids. The CDR3 region has the DNA TGTGCCAGCAGCTTACTAACTACCTCTGGAAACACCATATATTTT. Translation gives CASSLLTTSGNTIYF. Together with reference TRBV7-2 and TRBJ1-3, the CDR3 gives the full variable domain: GAGVSQSPSNKVTEKGKDVELRCDPISGHTALYWYRQSLGQGLEFLIYFQGNSAPDKSGLPSDRFSAERTGGSVSTLTIQRTQQEDSAVYLCASSLLTTSGNTIYFGEGSWLTVV.

This chain links TRBV5-1 with TRBJ2-7, with 8 positions matching TRBD2. The CDR3 loop spans 17 amino acids. The germline CDR1 and CDR2 sequences are SGHRS and YFSETQ. V lost 4 bases to trimming and J lost 0 bases; unmatched junction nucleotides: 12. This CDR3 is CASSEGLATYHSYEQYF. The CDR3 nucleotides read TGCGCCAGCAGCGAAGGACTAGCCACATACCACTCCTACGAGCAGTACTTC.

The J gene is TRBJ2-7, the V gene TRBV7-9; 12 bases are shared with TRBD1. CDR1 is SEHNR and CDR2 is FQNEAQ in the germline V gene (reference sequence). V lost 2 bases and J lost 3; bases outside the gene matches: 8. This CDR3 region has 17 residues. This chain's CDR3 is CASSLSQGTGGNYEQYF. CDR3 nucleotide sequence: TGTGCCAGCAGCTTATCGCAAGGGACAGGGGGCAACTACGAGCAGTACTTC.

The J gene is TRBJ2-3, the V gene TRBV5-1; 9 bases are shared with TRBD2. The germline V gene has CDR1 SGHRS and CDR2 YFSETQ. The CDR3 spans 17 residues. J was trimmed by 6 bases and V by 0 bases; bases with no gene match: 11. In DNA, the CDR3 is TGCGCCAGCAGCTTGGGGGCACTAGCGGGTGGAGTGGATACGCAGTATTTT. This gives the protein CASSLGALAGGVDTQYF.

J is TRBJ1-2 and V is TRBV30, with D maybe TRBD1 (6 bases). Trimming took 4 bases from V and 7 from J, leaving 10 bases between them. The CDR3 is made up of 11 amino acids. Germline loops: CDR1 GTSNPN, CDR2 SVGIG (reference sequence). In DNA form, the CDR3 reads TGTGCCTGGAACAGGGACGCTGGCTACACCTTC. Translating it yields CAWNRDAGYTF.

The chain links TRBV7-2 to TRBJ2-7; possible D gene TRBD1, 5 bases. Germline lookup yields CDR1 SGHTA and CDR2 FQGNSA. The CDR3 consists of 15 residues. The germline V and J ends were trimmed by 0 bases and 2 bases, with 11 bases remaining between them. CDR3 bases: TGTGCCAGCAGCTTAGCCACTGACAGAGCCTACGAGCAGTACTTC. Amino acid sequence: CASSLATDRAYEQYF.

V and J are TRBV6-1 and TRBJ1-1, with 7 bases matching TRBD1. The CDR3 is 14 residues long. The V segment lost 11 bases and the J segment 1 base; nucleotides outside the gene matches: 10. Looked up from germline, CDR1 is MNHNS and CDR2 is SASEGT. As DNA, the CDR3 is TGTGCCGGAGGGTACAGGGGACAGAACACTGAAGCTTTCTTT. Its translation: CAGGYRGQNTEAFF.

This clone was counted between two and nine times. The chain uses TRBV6-5 and TRBJ1-1, with a possible D match to TRBD1 (5 bases). The CDR3 is 15 amino acids. V lost 2 bases to trimming and J lost 2 bases, with 12 bases between them. The germline gives CDR1 MNHEY, CDR2 SVGAGI. CDR3 in DNA: TGTGCCAGCAGTTACGGGGGACTGCAAAACACTGAAGCTTTCTTT. Its protein product is CASSYGGLQNTEAFF.

The chain is built from TRBV6-6 and TRBJ1-1; unclear D gene. Trimming removed 4 bases from V and 1 base from J, with 10 bases in between. This CDR3 has 14 amino acids. Germline CDR1 MNHNY, CDR2 SVGAGI (reference sequence). CDR3 in amino acids: CASSFSSQNTEAFF. CDR3 nucleotides: TGTGCCAGCAGTTTCTCATCACAGAACACTGAAGCTTTCTTT.

The chain carries TRBV10-3 and TRBJ2-7; maybe TRBD2 (7 bases). This CDR3 region has 14 residues. Looked up from germline, CDR1 is ENHRY and CDR2 is SYGVKD. Trimming removed 7 bases at V and 7 bases at J, with 20 bases between. In DNA, the CDR3 is TGTGCCATCAAAGTTCTGGCGGGGGCAGAGGAGCAGTACTTC. The encoded protein is CAIKVLAGAEEQYF.

The chain joins TRBV4-2 to TRBJ1-3; D is unresolved. Trimming removed 0 bases at V and 3 bases at J, with 12 bases between. Germline lookup yields CDR1 LGHNA and CDR2 YNFKEQ. The CDR3 sequence is 16 residues long. CDR3 bases: TGTGCCAGCAGCCAAGATCGCGCAGGAGGTGGAAACACCATATATTTT. Protein: CASSQDRAGGGNTIYF.

There are a few counts of this clone. The rearrangement links TRBV7-9 to TRBJ1-1; possibly TRBD1 for D (5 bases). CDR1 is SEHNR and CDR2 is FQNEAQ in the germline V gene (reference sequence). V lost 3 bases and J lost 7, with 9 bases in between. The CDR3 runs to 12 residues. DNA for the CDR3: TGTGCCAGCAGCTTTGATGGGGGTGAAGCTTTCTTT. The encoded protein is CASSFDGGEAFF.